The 5 T cell receptor beta chains below all came from one sample that was sequenced in a study of blood T cell repertoires in COVID-19. Method: immunoSEQ multiplex PCR; TCRdb's copy keeps in-frame clones and lacks some. The sample shows tens of thousands of clones, 85% to 90% of them seen only once. The specimen was peripheral blood. The receptor source for this set is a man aged 65 to 85 with active COVID-19.

The V call is TRBV5-5, the J call TRBJ2-3, with 9 bases that match TRBD1. The CDR3 covers 16 residues. Unmatched junction bases numbered 7, after V lost 1 base and J lost 4 bases. Germline CDR1 SGHKS, CDR2 YYEKEE (reference sequence). CDR3 in amino acids: CASSLYGTGIADTQYF. DNA of the CDR3: TGTGCCAGCAGCTTGTATGGGACAGGGATAGCAGATACGCAGTATTTT.

This chain links TRBV6-5 with TRBJ1-2; a possible D gene is TRBD1 (6 bases). Germline loops: CDR1 MNHEY, CDR2 SVGAGI. V was trimmed by 3 bases and J by 6 bases, leaving 11 bases between them. This CDR3 region has 13 residues. The CDR3 spells CASSYSTGHGYTF. As DNA, the CDR3 is TGTGCCAGCAGTTATAGCACAGGGCATGGCTACACCTTC.

The chain joins TRBV7-2 to TRBJ1-6, with D unclear. This CDR3 has 15 amino acids. Trimming shortened V by 0 bases and J by 12 bases, and 15 bases separated the two germline ends. CDR1 is SGHTA, CDR2 FQGNSA, per germline. In DNA, the CDR3 is TGTGCCAGCAGCTTAGCGGTAGTCGCCCCGGGACCCCTCCACTTT. Translation gives CASSLAVVAPGPLHF.

J is TRBJ1-2 and V is TRBV5-6; D is unclear. Looked up from germline, CDR1 is SGHDT and CDR2 is YYEEEE. CDR3 length: 12 amino acids. V lost 3 bases and J lost 3, with 6 bases in between. CDR3 in amino acids: CASSSGYYGYTF. CDR3 in DNA: TGTGCCAGCAGCTCGGGATACTATGGCTACACCTTC.

The rearrangement links TRBV9 to TRBJ1-2; D not resolved. Per germline, CDR1 SGDLS and CDR2 YYNGEE. The CDR3 loop spans 15 amino acids. Between the trimmed V and J ends, which lost 3 bases and 7 bases, there was a span of 19 bases. CDR3 sequence: CASSATGRNEGGYTF. The CDR3 DNA reads as TGTGCCAGCAGCGCCACTGGCAGGAATGAAGGTGGCTACACCTTC.